This T cell receptor beta chain emerged from a study of blood T cell repertoires in COVID-19. Study details: The United States, Italy and Spain provided the acute and convalescent COVID-19 samples.

Profiling relied on immunoSEQ multiplex PCR, and the TCRdb table lists in-frame clones only, not all of them. The sample lists tens of thousands of clones, 90% occurring once. Germline V lookup: CDR1 SQVTM, CDR2 ANQGSEA. CDR3 length: 14 residues. V gave up 6 bases and J gave up 5 bases; unmatched junction bases: 7. V and J are TRBV29-1 and TRBJ2-2; TRBD2 matches at 9 bases. The clonotype was recovered from a man aged 45-65 years with acute or convalescent COVID-19. Sequencing was carried out using peripheral blood. Written as DNA, the CDR3 is TGCAGCGTCCGGAGACTAGCGGCGACCGGGGAGCTGTTTTTT. It is translated as CSVRRLAATGELFF.